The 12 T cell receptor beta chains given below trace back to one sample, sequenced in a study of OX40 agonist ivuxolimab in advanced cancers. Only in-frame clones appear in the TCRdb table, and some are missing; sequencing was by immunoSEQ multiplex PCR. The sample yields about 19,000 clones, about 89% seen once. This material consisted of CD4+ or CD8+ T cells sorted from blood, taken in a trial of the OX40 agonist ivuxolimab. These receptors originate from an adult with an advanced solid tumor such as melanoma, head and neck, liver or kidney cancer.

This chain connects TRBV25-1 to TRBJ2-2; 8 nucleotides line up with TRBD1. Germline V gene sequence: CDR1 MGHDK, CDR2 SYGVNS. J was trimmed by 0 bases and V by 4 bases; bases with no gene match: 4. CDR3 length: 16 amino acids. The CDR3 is CASSGRQGTNTGELFF. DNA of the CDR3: TGTGCCAGCAGTGGCCGACAGGGGACGAACACCGGGGAGCTGTTTTTT.

This CDR3 reads CASSLGTGAEKLFF. In DNA form, the CDR3 reads TGTGCCAGCAGCTTAGGGACAGGGGCTGAAAAACTGTTTTTT. The gene calls are TRBV7-6 and TRBJ1-4, with 9 bases lining up with TRBD1. The CDR3 spans 14 residues. The junction had 1 base not matched to a gene; V was cut back by 1 base and J by 7 bases. Germline V gene data show CDR1 as SGHVS and CDR2 as FNYEAQ.

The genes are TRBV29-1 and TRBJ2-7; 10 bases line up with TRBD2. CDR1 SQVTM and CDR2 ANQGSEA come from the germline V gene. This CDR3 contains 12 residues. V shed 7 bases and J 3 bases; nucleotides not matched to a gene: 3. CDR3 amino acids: CSATSGVYEQYF. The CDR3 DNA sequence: TGCAGCGCCACTAGCGGGGTCTACGAGCAGTACTTC.

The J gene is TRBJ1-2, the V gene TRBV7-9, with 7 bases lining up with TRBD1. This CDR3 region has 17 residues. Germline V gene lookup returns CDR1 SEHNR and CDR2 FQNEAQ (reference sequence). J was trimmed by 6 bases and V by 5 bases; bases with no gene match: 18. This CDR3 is CASSARQGGWETDGYTF. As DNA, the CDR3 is TGTGCCAGCAGCGCGCGACAGGGTGGCTGGGAAACAGATGGCTACACCTTC.

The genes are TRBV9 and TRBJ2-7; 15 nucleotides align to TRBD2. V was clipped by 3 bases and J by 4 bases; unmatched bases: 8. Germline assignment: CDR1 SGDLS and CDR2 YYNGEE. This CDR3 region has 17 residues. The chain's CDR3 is CASSATGTSGRWYEQYF. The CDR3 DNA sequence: TGTGCCAGCAGCGCTACCGGGACTAGCGGGAGGTGGTACGAGCAGTACTTC.

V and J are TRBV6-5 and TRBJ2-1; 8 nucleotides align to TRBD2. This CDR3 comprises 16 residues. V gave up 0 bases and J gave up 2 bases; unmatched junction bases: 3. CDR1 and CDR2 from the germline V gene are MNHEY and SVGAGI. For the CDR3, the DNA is TGTGCCAGCAGTTACTCGGGTAGCGGGACCTACAATGAGCAGTTCTTC. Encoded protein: CASSYSGSGTYNEQFF.

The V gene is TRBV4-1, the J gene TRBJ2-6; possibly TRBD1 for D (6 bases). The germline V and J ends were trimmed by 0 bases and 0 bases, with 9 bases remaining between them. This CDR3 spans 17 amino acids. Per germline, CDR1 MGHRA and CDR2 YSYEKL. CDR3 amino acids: CASSQDRGGSGANVLTF. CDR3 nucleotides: TGCGCCAGCAGCCAAGATCGAGGGGGCTCTGGGGCCAACGTCCTGACTTTC.

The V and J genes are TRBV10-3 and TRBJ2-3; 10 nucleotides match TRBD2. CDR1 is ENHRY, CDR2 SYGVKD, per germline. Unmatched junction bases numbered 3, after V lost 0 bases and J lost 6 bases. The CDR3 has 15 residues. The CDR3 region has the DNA TGTGCCATCAGTGAGTCGACTAGCGGGTGGGATACGCAGTATTTT. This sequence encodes CAISESTSGWDTQYF.

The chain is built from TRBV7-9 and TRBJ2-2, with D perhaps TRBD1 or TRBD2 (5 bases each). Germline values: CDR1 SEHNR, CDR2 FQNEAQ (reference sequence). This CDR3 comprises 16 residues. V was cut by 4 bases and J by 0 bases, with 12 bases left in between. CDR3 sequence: CASSSLGDPNTGELFF. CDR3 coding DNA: TGTGCCAGCAGCTCCCTGGGGGATCCGAACACCGGGGAGCTGTTTTTT.

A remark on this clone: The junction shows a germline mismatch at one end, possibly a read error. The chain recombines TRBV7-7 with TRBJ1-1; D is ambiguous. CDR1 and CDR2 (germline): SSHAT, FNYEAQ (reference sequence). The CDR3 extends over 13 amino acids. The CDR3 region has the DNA TGTGCTAGCAGCTTTCAACCGAACACTGAAGCTTTCTTT. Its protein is CASSFQPNTEAFF.

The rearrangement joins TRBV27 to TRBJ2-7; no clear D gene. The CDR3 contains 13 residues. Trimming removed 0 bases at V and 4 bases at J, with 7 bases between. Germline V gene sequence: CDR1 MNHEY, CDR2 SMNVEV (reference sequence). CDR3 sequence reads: CASSLSAVYEQYF. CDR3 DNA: TGTGCCAGCAGTTTATCGGCAGTATACGAGCAGTACTTC.

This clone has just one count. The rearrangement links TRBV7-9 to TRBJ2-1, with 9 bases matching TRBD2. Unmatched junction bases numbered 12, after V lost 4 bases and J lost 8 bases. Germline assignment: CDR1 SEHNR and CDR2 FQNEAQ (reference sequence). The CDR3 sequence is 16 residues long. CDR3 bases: TGTGCCAGCAGCTGGATTAGCGGGAGCCGGTGGTATGAGCAGTTCTTC. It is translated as CASSWISGSRWYEQFF.